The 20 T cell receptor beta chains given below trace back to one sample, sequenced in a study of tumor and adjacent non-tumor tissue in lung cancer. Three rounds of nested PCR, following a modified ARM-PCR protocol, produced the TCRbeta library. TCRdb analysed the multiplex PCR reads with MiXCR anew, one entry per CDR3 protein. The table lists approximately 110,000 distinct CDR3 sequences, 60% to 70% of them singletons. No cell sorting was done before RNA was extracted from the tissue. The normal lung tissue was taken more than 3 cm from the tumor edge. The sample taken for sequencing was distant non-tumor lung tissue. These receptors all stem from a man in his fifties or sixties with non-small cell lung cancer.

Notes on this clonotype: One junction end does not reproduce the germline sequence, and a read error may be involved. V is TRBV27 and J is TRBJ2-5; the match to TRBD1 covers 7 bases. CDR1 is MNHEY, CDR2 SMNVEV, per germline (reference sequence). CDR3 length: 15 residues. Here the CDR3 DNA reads TGTGCCAGCAGTCCATGGGACAGTCCCCAAGAGATCCAGTACTTC. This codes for CASSPWDSPQEIQYF.

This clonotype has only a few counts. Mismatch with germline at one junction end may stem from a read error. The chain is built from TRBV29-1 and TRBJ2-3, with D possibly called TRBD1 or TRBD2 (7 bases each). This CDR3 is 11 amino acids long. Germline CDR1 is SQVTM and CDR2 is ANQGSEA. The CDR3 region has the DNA TGCAGCGCCCAGGGGGGGGATACGCAGTATTTC. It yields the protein CSAQGGDTQYF.

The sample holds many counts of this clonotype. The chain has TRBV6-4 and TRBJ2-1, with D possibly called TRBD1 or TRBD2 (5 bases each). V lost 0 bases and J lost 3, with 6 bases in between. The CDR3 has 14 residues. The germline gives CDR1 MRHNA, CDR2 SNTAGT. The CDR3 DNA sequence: TGTGCCAGCAGTGACTCGGGGGACTACAATGAGCAGTTCTTC. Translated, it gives CASSDSGDYNEQFF.

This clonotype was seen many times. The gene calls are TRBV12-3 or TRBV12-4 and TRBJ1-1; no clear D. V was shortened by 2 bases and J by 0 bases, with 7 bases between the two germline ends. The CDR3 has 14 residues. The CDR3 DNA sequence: TGTGCCAGCAGTTTATCACAGTTGAACACTGAAGCTTTCTTT. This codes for CASSLSQLNTEAFF.

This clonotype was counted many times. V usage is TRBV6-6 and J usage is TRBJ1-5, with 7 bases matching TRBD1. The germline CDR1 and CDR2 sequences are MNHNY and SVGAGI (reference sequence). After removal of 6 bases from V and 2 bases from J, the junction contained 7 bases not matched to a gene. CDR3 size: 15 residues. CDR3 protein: CASSLRDSGNQPQHF. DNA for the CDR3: TGTGCCAGCAGCCTCCGGGACAGTGGCAATCAGCCCCAGCATTTT.

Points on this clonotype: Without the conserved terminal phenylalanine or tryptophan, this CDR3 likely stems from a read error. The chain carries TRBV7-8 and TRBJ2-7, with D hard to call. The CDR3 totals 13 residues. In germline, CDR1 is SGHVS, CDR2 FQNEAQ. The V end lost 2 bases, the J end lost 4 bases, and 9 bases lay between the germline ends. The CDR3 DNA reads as TGTGCCAGCAGCTTAAGGGTAGGATACGAGCAGTACTCC. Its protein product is CASSLRVGYEQYS.

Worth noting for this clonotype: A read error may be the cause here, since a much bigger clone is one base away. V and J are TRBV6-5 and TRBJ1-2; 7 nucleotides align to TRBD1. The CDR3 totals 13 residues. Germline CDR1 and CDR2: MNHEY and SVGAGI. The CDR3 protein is CASSRQGSKGYIF. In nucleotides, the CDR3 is TGTGCCAGCAGTCGACAGGGTAGTAAGGGCTACATCTTC.

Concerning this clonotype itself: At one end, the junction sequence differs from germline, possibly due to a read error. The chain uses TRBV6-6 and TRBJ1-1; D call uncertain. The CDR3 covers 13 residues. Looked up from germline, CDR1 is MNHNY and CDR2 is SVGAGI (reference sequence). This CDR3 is CASSYQVNIEAFF. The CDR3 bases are TGTGCCAGCAGTTACCAGGTGAACATTGAAGCTTTCTTT.

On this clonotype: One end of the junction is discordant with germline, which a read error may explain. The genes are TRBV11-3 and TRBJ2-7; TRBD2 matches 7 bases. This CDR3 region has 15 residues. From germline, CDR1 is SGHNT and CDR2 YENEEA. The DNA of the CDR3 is TGCGCCAGCAGCTTAGAAGGGGAGGGCTCCTACGAGCGGTACTTC. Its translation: CASSLEGEGSYERYF.

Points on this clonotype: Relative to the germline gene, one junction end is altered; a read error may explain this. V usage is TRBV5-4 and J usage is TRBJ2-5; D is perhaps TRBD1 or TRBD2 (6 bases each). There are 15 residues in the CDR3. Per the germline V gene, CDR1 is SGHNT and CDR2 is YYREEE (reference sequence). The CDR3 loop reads CASNAQSGAAETQHF. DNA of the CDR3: TGTGCCAGCAACGCCCAGTCGGGGGCCGCGGAGACCCAGCACTTC.

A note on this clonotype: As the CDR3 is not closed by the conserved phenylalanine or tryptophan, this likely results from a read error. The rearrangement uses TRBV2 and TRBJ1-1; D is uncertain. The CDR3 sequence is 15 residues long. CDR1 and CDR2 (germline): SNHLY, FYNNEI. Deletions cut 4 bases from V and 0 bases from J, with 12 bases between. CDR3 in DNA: TGTGCCAGCAGTGGTAACCACCGTGTGAACACTGAAGCTTTCTCT. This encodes CASSGNHRVNTEAFS.

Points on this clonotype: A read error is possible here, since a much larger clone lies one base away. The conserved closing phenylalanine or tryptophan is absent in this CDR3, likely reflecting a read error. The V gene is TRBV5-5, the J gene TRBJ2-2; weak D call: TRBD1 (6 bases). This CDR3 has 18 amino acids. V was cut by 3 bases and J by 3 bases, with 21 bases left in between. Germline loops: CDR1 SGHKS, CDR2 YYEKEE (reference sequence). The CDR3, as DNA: TGTGCCAGCAGCTCTGCTTGGTCCAGGGGAGTTGACACCGGGGAGCTGTTTCTT. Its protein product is CASSSAWSRGVDTGELFL.

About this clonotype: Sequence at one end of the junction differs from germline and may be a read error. Written as DNA, the CDR3 is TGCGCCAGCAGCCAAGATCCGGTAGCGGTATACAATGAGAGGCTCTTC. Protein: CASSQDPVAVYNERLF. The J gene is TRBJ2-1, the V gene TRBV4-3; D is possibly TRBD2 (6 bases). Germline CDR1 is LGHNA and CDR2 is YSLEER. The length of the CDR3 is 16 residues.

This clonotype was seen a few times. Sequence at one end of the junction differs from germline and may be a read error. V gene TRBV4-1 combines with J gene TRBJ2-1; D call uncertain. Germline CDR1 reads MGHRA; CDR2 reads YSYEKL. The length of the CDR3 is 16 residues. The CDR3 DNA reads TGCGCCAGTAGCCAGCCAGACCGTTCCTCCTACAATGAGCAGTTCTTC. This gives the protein CASSQPDRSSYNEQFF.

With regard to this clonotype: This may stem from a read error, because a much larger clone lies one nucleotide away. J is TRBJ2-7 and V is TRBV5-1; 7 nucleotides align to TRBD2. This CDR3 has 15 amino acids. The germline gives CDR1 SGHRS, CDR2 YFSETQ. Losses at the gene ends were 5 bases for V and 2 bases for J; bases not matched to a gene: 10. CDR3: CASRPRMGGAYEQYF. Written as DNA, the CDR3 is TGCGCCAGCAGACCCAGGATGGGGGGGGCCTACGAGCAGTACTTC.

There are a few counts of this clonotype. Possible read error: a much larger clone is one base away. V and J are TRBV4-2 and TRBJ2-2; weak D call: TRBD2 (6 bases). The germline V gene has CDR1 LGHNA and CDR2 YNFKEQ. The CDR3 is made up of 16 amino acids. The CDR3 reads CASNQESGLDTGELFF. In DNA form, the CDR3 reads TGTGCCAGCAACCAAGAGTCGGGACTGGACACCGGGGAGCTGTTTTTT.

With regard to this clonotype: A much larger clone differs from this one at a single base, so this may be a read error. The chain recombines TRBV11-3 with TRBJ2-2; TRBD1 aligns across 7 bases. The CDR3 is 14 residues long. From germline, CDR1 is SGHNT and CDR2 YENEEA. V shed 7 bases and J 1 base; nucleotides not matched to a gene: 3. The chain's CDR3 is CASKGTENTGELFF. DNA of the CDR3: TGTGCCAGCAAGGGGACAGAGAACACCGGGGAGCTGTTTTTT.

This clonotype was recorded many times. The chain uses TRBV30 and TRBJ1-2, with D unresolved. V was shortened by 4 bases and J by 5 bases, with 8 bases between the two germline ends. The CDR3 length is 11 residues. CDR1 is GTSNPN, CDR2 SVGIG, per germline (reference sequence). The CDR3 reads CAWTEGYGYTF. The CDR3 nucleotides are TGTGCCTGGACTGAGGGATATGGCTACACCTTC. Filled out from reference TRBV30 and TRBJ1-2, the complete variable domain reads SQTIHQWPATLVQPVGSPLSLECTVEGTSNPNLYWYRQAAGRGLQLLFYSVGIGQISSEVPQNLSASRPQDRQFILSSKKLLLSDSGFYLCAWTEGYGYTFGSGTRLTVV.

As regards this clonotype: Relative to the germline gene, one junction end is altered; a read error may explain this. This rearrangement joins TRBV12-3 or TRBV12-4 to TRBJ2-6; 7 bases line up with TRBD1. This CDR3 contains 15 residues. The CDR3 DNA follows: TGTACCATTTCGGAACAGGGGTCTGGGGCCAACATCCTGACTTTC. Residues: CTISEQGSGANILTF.

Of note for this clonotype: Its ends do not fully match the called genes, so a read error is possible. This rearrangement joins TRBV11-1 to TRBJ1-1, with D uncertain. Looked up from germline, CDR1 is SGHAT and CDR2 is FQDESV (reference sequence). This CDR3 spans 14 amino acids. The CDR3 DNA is TGTGCCAACAGCTTATCGGAGGTCGAGACTGAAGCTTTCTTT. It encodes CANSLSEVETEAFF.